The clone carrying this T cell receptor (beta chain) was detected many times. The antigen is not known. The protocol attached unique molecular identifiers to individual cDNA molecules. TCRdb ran MiXCR on the 5' RACE reads and lists one entry per CDR3 protein. The sample records tens of thousands of distinct CDR3 sequences, more than 4% being singletons. This entry belongs to a study of early T cells in non-severe SARS-CoV-2 infection. Study information: Unsorted whole-blood RNA was sequenced in bulk, leaving chains unpaired. Whole-study findings and limits: Matching with VDJdb favored anti-spike CD8 responses (missing private and CD4 specificities).

The length of the CDR3 is 14 residues. With 3 bases removed from V and 1 base from J, the gap between germline ends came to 9 bases. The V gene's germline CDR1 is MDHEN and CDR2 SYDVKM. This TCR was sampled from an adult who was a healthcare worker with PCR-confirmed SARS-CoV-2 infection or an uninfected control (not recorded which). This sequence joins TRBV28 and TRBJ1-1; D is possibly TRBD1 (5 bases). What was sequenced was whole blood. The CDR3 is CASSLPGGNTEAFF. In DNA form, the CDR3 reads TGTGCCAGCAGTTTGCCCGGGGGGAACACTGAAGCTTTCTTT.